The source of this TCR beta chain is a study of blood T cell repertoires in COVID-19. Germline V gene sequence: CDR1 MNHEY, CDR2 SMNVEV (reference sequence). The V gene lost 6 bases and the J gene lost 4 bases, with 12 bases spanning the gap. The CDR3 has 13 residues. Methods used by the authors: Quantification of nucleated cells was approximated via reference gene primer amplification. Profiled with immunoSEQ multiplex PCR; TCRdb holds only in-frame clones, not every one. V, J and clone size are taken as reported in that table, and D and trimming were inferred from the DNA itself. Here the sample spans 300,000 to 400,000 clones, more than 75% being singletons. Individuals drawn from under 30 US areas were about 18 to 90 years old.

J is TRBJ1-1 and V is TRBV27, with a tentative D call TRBD1 (5 bases). This TCR was sampled from a woman in her thirties with acute COVID-19. The sample was PBMCs or T cells enriched from blood (not recorded which). The CDR3 reads CASSPLGATEAFF. The CDR3 DNA follows: TGTGCCAGCAGCCCCCTTGGGGCCACTGAAGCTTTCTTT.